This TCR beta chain was captured by sequencing in a study of blood T cells in healthy people across ages. A second about 7 to 12 cycle PCR used barcoded and J-beta primers. TCRdb independently ran MiXCR on the 5' RACE reads; one entry per CDR3 protein. The sample shows about 1.1 million distinct CDR3 sequences, roughly two fifths of them seen only once. Study outcomes and limitations: No one knew whether donors had CMV, which possibly confounded expanded clonotype changes.

Isolating PBMCs gave at least 6 million of these cells per sample. Trimming at V came to 2 bases and at J to 0 bases, leaving 9 bases not matched to a gene. The CDR3 sequence is 17 residues long. Germline loops: CDR1 SEHNR, CDR2 FQNEAQ (reference sequence). Note on this clonotype: What it recognizes is unknown.

J is TRBJ2-7 and V is TRBV7-9; 8 bases are shared with TRBD1. The clonotype comes from a man between 18 and 29 years old in good health. The sample consisted of blood. CDR3 region: CASSLFPRTGLSYEQYF. The CDR3 bases are TGTGCCAGCAGCTTATTTCCCCGGACAGGGCTCTCCTACGAGCAGTACTTC.